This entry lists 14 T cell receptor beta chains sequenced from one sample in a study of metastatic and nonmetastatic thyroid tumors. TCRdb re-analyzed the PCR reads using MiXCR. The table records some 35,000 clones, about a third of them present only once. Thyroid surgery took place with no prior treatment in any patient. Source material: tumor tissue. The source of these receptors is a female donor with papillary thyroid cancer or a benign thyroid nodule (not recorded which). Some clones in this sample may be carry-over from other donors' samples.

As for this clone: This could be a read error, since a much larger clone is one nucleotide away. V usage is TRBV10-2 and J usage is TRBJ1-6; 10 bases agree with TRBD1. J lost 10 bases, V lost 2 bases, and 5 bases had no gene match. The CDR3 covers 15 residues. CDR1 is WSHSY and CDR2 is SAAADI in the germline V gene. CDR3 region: CASSEGTGDMSPLHF. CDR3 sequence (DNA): TGCGCCAGCAGTGAGGGGACAGGGGATATGTCACCCCTCCACTTT.

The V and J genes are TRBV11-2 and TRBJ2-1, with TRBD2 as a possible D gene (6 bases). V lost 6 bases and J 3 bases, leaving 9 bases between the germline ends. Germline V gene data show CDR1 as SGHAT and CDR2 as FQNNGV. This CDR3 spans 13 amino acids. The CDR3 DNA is TGTGCCAGCAGTCCCGGGAGCTACAATGAGCAGTTCTTC. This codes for CASSPGSYNEQFF.

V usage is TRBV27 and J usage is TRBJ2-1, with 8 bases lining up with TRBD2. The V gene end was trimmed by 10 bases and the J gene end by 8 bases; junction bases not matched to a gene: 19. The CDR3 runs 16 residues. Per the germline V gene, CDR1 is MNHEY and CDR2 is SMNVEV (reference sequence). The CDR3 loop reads CAITQRARGAVYEQFF. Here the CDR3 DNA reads TGTGCCATCACCCAAAGGGCGCGGGGGGCCGTCTATGAGCAGTTCTTC.

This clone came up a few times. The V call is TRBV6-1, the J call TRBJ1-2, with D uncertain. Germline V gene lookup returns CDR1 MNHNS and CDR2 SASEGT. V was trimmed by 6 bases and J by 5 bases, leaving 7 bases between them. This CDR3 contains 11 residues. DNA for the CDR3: TGTGCCAGCAGAAGAGAATATGGCTACACCTTC. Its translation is CASRREYGYTF.

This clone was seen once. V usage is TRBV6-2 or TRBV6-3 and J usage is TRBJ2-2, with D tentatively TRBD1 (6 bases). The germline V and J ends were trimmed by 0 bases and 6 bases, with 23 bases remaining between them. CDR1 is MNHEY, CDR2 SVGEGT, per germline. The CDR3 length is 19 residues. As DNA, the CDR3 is TGTGCCAGCAGTTACTCGATTAAAGCGGAGTGGGGGCAGGCCGGGGAGCTGTTTTTT. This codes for CASSYSIKAEWGQAGELFF.

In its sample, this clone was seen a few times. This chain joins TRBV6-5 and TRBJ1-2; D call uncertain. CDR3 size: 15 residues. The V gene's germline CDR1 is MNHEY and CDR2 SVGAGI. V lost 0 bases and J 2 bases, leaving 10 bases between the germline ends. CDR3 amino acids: CASSYSYTANYGYTF. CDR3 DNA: TGTGCCAGCAGTTACTCGTATACAGCAAACTATGGCTACACCTTC.

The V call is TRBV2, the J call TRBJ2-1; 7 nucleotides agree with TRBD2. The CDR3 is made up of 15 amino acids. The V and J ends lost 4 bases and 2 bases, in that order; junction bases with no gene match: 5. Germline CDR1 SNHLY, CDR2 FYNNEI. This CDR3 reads CASSAGLSPYNEQFF. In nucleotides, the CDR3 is TGTGCCAGCAGTGCGGGACTAAGCCCCTACAATGAGCAGTTCTTC.

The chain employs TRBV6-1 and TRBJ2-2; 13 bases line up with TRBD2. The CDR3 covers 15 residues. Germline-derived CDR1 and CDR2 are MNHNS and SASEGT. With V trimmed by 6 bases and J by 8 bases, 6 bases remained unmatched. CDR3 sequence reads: CASRPGLAGWGELFF. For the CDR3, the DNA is TGTGCCAGCAGACCGGGACTAGCGGGGTGGGGGGAGCTGTTTTTT.

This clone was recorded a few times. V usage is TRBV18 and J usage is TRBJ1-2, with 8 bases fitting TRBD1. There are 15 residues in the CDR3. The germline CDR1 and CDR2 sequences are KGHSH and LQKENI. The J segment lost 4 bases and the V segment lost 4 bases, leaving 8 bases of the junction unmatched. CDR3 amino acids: CASSRQGAQGYGYTF. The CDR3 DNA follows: TGTGCCAGCTCACGCCAGGGGGCGCAGGGCTATGGCTACACCTTC.

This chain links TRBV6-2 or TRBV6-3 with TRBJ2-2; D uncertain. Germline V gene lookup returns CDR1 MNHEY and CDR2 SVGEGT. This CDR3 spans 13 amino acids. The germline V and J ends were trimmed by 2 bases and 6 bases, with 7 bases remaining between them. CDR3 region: CASSYGLAGELFF. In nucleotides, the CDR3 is TGTGCCAGCAGTTACGGCCTTGCCGGGGAGCTGTTTTTT.

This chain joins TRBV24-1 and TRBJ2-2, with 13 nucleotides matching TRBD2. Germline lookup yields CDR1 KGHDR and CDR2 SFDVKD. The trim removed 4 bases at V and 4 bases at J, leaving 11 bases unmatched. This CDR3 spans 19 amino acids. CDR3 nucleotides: TGTGCCACCAGTGACCACACTAGCGGGAGGGCCTTTGGCACCGGGGAGCTGTTTTTT. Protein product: CATSDHTSGRAFGTGELFF.

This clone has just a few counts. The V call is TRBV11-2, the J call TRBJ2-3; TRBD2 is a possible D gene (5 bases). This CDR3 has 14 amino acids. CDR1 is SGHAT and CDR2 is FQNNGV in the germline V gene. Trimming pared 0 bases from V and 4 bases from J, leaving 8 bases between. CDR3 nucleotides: TGTGCCAGCAGCTTAGATGTCGGGGCAGATACGCAGTATTTT. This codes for CASSLDVGADTQYF.

The CDR3 reads CASSLDSATDTQYF. Here the CDR3 DNA reads TGTGCCAGCAGCTTGGATTCGGCAACAGATACGCAGTATTTT. This chain joins TRBV5-5 and TRBJ2-3, with unresolved D. The CDR3 is 14 residues long. The ends were cut back, 0 bases at V and 3 bases at J, with 8 bases in the middle. Germline-derived CDR1 and CDR2 are SGHKS and YYEKEE (reference sequence).

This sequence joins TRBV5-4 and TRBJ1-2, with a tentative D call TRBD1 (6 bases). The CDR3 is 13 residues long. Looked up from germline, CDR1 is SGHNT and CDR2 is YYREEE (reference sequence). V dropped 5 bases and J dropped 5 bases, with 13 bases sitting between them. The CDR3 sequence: CASRRTGSYGYTF. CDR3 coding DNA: TGTGCCAGCAGACGAACAGGGTCGTATGGCTACACCTTC.